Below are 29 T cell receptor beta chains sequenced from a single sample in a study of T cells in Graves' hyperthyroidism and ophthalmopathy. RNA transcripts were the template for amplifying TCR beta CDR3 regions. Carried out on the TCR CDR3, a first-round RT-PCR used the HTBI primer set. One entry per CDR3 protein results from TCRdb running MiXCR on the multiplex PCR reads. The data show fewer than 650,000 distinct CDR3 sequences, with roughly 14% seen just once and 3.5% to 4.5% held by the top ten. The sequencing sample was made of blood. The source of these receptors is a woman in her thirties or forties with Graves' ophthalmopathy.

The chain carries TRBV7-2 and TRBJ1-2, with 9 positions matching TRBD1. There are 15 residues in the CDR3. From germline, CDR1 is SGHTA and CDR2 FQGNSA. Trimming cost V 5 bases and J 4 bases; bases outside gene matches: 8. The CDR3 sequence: CASSPRTGASYGYTF. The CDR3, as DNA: TGTGCCAGCAGCCCGAGGACAGGGGCTTCCTATGGCTACACCTTC.

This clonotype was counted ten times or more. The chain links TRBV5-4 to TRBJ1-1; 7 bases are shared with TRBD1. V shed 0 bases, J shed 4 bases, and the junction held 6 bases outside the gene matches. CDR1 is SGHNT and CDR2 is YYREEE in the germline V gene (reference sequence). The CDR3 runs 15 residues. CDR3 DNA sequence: TGTGCCAGCAGCTTGGTGGGCGCAGGGGGCACTGAAGCTTTCTTT. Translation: CASSLVGAGGTEAFF.

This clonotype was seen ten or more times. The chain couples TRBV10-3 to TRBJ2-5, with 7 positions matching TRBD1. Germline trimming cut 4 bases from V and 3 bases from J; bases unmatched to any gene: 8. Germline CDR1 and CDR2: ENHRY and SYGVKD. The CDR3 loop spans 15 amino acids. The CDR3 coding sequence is TGTGCCATCAGTGGTTGGGGGACAGACGAAGAGACCCAGTACTTC. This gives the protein CAISGWGTDEETQYF.

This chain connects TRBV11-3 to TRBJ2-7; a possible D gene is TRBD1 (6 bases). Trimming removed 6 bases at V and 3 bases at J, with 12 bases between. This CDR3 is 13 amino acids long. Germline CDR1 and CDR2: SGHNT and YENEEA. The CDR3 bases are TGTGCCAGCAGTACAGGGTCCAACTACGAGCAGTACTTC. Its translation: CASSTGSNYEQYF. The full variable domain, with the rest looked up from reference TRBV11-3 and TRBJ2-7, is EAGVVQSPRYKIIEKKQPVAFWCNPISGHNTLYWYLQNLGQGPELLIRYENEEAVDDSQLPKDRFSAERLKGVDSTLKIQPAELGDSAVYLCASSTGSNYEQYFGPGTRLTVT.

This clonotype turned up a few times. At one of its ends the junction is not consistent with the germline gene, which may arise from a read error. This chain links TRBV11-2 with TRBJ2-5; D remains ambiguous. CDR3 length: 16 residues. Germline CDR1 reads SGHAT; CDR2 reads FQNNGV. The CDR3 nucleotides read TGTGCCAGCTGCTTGAAGAATCCTACTTGGGGAGAGACCCAGTACTTC. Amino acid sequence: CASCLKNPTWGETQYF.

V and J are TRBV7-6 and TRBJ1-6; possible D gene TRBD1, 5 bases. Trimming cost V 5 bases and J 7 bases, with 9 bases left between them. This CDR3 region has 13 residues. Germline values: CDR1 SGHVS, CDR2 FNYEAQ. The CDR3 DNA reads TGTGCCAGCAGCCCGACAGAAAATTCACCCCTCCACTTT. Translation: CASSPTENSPLHF.

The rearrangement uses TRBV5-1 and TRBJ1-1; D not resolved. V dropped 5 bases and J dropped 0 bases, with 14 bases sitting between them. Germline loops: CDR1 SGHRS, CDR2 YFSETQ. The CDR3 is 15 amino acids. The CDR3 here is CASREAGVVNTEAFF. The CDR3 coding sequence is TGCGCCAGCAGGGAGGCGGGTGTCGTGAACACTGAAGCTTTCTTT.

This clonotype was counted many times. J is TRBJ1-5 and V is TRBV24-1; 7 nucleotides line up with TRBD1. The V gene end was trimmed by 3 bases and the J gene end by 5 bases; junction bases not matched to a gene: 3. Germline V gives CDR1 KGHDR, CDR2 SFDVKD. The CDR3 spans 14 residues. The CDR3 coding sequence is TGTGCCACCAGTGATCGACAGGGCTATCAGCCCCAGCATTTT. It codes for CATSDRQGYQPQHF.

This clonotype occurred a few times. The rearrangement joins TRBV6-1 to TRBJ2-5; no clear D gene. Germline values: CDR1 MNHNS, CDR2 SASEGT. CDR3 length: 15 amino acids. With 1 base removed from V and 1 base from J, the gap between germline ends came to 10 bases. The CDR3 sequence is CASSEDPISQETQYF. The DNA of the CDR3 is TGTGCCAGCAGTGAAGACCCAATATCCCAAGAGACCCAGTACTTC.

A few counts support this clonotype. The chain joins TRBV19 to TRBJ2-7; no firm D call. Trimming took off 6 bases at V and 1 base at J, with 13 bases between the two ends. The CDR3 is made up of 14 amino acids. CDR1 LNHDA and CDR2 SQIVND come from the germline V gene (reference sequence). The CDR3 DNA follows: TGTGCCAGTAGCGCTTCGGGTTGGTCCTACGAGCAGTACTTC. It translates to CASSASGWSYEQYF.

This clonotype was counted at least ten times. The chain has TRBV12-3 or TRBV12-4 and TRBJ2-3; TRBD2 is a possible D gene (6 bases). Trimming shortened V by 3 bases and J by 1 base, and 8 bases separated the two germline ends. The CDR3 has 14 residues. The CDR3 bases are TGTGCCAGCAGTTTGTGGGGGGGCACAGATACGCAGTATTTT. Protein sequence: CASSLWGGTDTQYF.

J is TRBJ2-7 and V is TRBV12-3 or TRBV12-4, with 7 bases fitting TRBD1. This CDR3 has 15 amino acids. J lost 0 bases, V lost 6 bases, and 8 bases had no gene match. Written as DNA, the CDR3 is TGTGCCAGCAGCCCCGGGACAGAGCTCTCCTACGAGCAGTACTTC. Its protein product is CASSPGTELSYEQYF.

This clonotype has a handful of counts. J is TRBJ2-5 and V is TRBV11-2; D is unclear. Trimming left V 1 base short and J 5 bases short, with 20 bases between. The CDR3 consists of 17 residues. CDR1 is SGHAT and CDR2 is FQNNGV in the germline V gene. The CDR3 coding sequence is TGTGCCAGCAGCTTAGTGGAAGTCGACACGCGGCGGGAGACCCAGTACTTC. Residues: CASSLVEVDTRRETQYF.

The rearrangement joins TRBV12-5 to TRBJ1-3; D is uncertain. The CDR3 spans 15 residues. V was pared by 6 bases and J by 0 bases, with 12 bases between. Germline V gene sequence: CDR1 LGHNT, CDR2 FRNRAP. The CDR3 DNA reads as TGTGCTAGTGGCCTGGAAGATATCTCTGGAAACACCATATATTTT. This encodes CASGLEDISGNTIYF.

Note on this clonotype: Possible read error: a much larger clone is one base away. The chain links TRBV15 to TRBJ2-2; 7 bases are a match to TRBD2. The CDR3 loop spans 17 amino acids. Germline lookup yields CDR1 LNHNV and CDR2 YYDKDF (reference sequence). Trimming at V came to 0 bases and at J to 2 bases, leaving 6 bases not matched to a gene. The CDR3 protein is CATSRERSSGNTGELFF. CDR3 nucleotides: TGTGCCACCAGCAGAGAAAGGTCTAGCGGAAACACCGGGGAGCTGTTTTTT. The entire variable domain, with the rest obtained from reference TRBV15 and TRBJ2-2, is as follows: DAMVIQNPRYQVTQFGKPVTLSCSQTLNHNVMYWYQQKSSQAPKLLFHYYDKDFNNEADTPDNFQSRRPNTSFCFLDIRSPGLGDTAMYLCATSRERSSGNTGELFFGEGSRLTVL.

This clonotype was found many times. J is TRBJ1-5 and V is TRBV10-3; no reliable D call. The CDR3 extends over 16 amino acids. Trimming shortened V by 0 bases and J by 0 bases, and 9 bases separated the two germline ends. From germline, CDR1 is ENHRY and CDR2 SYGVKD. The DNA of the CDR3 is TGTGCCATCAGTGAGTCCATTGGGTCTAGCAATCAGCCCCAGCATTTT. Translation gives CAISESIGSSNQPQHF.

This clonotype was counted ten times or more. The CDR3 DNA follows: TGTGCCAGCAGTGCATTACAGGGGGTTGGGACTGAAGCTTTCTTT. It specifies CASSALQGVGTEAFF. The chain couples TRBV12-3 or TRBV12-4 to TRBJ1-1; 8 nucleotides line up with TRBD1. Trimming at V came to 5 bases and at J to 5 bases, leaving 10 bases not matched to a gene. The CDR3 has 15 residues.

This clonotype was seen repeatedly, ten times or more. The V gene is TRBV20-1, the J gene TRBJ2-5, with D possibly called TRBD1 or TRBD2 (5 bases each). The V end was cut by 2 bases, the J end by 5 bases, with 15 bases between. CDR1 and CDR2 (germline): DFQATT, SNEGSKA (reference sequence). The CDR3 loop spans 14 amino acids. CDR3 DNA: TGCAGTGCTAGAACCGGGACGCCTGTGGAGACCCAGTACTTC. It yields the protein CSARTGTPVETQYF.

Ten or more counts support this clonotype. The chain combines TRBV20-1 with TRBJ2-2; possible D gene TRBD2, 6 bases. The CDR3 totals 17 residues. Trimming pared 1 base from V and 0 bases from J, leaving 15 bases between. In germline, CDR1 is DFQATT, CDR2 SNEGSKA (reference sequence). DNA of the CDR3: TGCAGTGCTAGAGGGAGGGAGGCTCGCACGAACACCGGGGAGCTGTTTTTT. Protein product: CSARGREARTNTGELFF.

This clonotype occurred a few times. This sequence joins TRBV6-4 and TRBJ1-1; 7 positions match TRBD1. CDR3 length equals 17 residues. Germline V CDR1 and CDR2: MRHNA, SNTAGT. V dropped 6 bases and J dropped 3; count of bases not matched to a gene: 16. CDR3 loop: CASSRPSNRGTYTEAFF. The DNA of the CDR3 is TGTGCCAGCAGCCGACCCAGTAACAGGGGCACCTACACTGAAGCTTTCTTT.

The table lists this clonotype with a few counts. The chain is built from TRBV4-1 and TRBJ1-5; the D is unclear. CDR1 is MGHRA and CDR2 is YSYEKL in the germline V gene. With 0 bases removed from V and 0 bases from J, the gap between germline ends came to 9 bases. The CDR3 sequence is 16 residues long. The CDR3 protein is CASSQESGYSNQPQHF. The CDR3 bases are TGCGCCAGCAGCCAAGAGTCCGGTTATAGCAATCAGCCCCAGCATTTT.

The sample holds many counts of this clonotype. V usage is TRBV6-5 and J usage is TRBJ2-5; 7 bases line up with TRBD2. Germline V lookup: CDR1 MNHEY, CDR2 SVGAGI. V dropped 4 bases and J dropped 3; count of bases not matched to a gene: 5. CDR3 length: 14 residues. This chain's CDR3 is CASSFLGGEETQYF. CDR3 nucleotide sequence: TGTGCCAGCAGTTTCCTTGGGGGGGAAGAGACCCAGTACTTC.

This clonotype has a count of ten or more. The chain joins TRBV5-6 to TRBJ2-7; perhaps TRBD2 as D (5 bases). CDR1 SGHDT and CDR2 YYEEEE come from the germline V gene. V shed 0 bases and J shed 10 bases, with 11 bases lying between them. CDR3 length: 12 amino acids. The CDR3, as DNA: TGTGCCAGCAGCTTGGGGCGGGCCGTCCAGTACTTC. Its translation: CASSLGRAVQYF.

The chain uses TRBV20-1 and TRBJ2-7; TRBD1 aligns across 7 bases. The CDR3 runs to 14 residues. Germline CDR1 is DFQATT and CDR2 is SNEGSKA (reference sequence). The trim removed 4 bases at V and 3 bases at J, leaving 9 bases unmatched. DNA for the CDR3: TGCAGTGCTACCGCTCGAGACAGGGACTACGAGCAGTACTTC. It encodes CSATARDRDYEQYF.

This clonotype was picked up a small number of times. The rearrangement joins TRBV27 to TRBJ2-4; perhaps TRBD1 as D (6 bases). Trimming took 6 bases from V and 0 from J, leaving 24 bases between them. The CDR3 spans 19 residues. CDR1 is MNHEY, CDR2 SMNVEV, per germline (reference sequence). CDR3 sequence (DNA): TGTGCCAGCAGCTTACTAGGGGGAGTTTCCGCCCTAGCCAAAAACATTCAGTACTTC. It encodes CASSLLGGVSALAKNIQYF.

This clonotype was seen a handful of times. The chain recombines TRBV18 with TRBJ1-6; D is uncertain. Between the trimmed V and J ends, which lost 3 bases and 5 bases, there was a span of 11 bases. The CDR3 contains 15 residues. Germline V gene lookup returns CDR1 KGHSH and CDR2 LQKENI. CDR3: CASSPRGQDNSPLHF. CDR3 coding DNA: TGTGCCAGCTCACCTCGCGGGCAGGATAATTCACCCCTCCACTTT.

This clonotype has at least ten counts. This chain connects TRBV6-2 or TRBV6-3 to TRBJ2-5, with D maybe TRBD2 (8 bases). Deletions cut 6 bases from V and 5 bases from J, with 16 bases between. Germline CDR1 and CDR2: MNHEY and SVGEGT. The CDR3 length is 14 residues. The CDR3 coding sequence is TGTGCCAGCAGCGGGAGGGGGCGCGAGGAGACCCAGTACTTC. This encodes CASSGRGREETQYF.

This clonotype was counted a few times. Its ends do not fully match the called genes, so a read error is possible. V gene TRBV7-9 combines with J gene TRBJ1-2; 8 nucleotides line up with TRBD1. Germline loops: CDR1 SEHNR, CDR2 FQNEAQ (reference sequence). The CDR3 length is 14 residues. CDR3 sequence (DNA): TGTGTCAGCAGCGGATCAGGGGGCCTGGATGGCTACACCTTC. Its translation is CVSSGSGGLDGYTF.

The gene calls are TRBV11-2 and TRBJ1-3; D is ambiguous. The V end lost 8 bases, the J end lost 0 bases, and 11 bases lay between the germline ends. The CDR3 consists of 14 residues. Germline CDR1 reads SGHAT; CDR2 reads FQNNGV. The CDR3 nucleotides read TGTGCCAGCTTGGGTCTCAACTCTGGAAACACCATATATTTT. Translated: CASLGLNSGNTIYF.